The source of this TCR beta chain is a study of cytomegalovirus exposure and HLA in healthy donors. With regard to this clone: Its target is unknown.

These donors were members of the approximately 110-subject validation cohort, a group separate from the roughly 670-subject first cohort. Study-wide findings and caveats: First-cohort TCR clusters tended to co-occur in the roughly 130 validation repertoires, a later analysis found. The authors enumerated 164 TCR beta chains as linked to cytomegalovirus.

Assay used: immunoSEQ multiplex PCR; TCRdb lists only in-frame clones, some missing. The profile covers about 49,000 clones, with around nine tenths appearing a single time and over 1.1% taken by the ten largest. The sample comprised PBMCs. The origin of this receptor is a man aged 18 to 35 in good health and CMV-seronegative.

CDR3 coding DNA: TGTGCCAGCAGCCAAGATGTCCGACAGGGCAGCTCCTACGAGCAGTACTTC. This gives the protein CASSQDVRQGSSYEQYF. The chain combines TRBV14 with TRBJ2-7, with 7 positions matching TRBD1. CDR3 length equals 17 residues. Germline V CDR1 and CDR2: SGHDN, FVKESK. V was clipped by 0 bases and J by 0 bases; unmatched bases: 8.